The next 26 T cell receptor beta chains were all read from a single sample in a study of shared clonotypes between healthy human individuals (dated by TCRdb to 2020 to 2021). Receptor amplification or capture employed the immunoSEQ multiplex PCR assay. Drawn from immuneACCESS, this table holds only the in-frame rearrangements with V and J called that TCRdb kept. Clones are partly lost; checked studies trace under half to an unresolved V gene and leave the rest unexplained. The sample table shows around 510,000 clones, and around three quarters are seen once. The top ten constitute around 12% of the sample. The sample comprised PBMCs. The source is a woman in her thirties or forties in good health. Some clones in this sample may be carry-over from other donors' samples.

The rearrangement joins TRBV7-2 to TRBJ2-4; D unclear. The CDR3 runs 15 residues. Germline values: CDR1 SGHTA, CDR2 FQGNSA. The V end was cut by 5 bases, the J end by 1 base, with 12 bases between. The CDR3 DNA reads TGTGCCAGCAGCCCCCATTCCGGGGCCAAAAACATTCAGTACTTC. It translates to CASSPHSGAKNIQYF.

CDR3 amino acids: CASSRTSLDTGELFF. The CDR3 coding sequence is TGTGCCAGCAGTCGTACTAGTTTGGACACCGGGGAGCTGTTTTTT. The J gene is TRBJ2-2, the V gene TRBV28; TRBD2 is a possible D gene (5 bases). V was clipped by 5 bases and J by 3 bases, with 13 bases between them. Germline values: CDR1 MDHEN, CDR2 SYDVKM. This CDR3 comprises 15 residues.

This clone showed up just once. This sequence may be a read error, since a much larger clone differs from it by one base. The chain employs TRBV5-6 and TRBJ1-2, with D tentatively TRBD1 (5 bases). The CDR3 totals 12 residues. CDR1 SGHDT and CDR2 YYEEEE come from the germline V gene. The CDR3 sequence is CGSSSLTGGYTF. The CDR3, as DNA: TGTGGCAGCAGCTCCTTAACAGGAGGCTACACCTTC.

The chain has TRBV28 and TRBJ1-5; D might be TRBD1 (5 bases). V gave up 3 bases and J gave up 2 bases, with 14 bases separating them. This CDR3 is 16 amino acids long. Per germline, CDR1 MDHEN and CDR2 SYDVKM. CDR3 sequence reads: CASSFVVWGGNQPQHF. CDR3 DNA sequence: TGTGCCAGCAGTTTTGTGGTGTGGGGGGGCAATCAGCCCCAGCATTTT.

The CDR3 spells CASSLVSVYGYTF. In DNA, the CDR3 is TGTGCCAGCAGTTTGGTATCAGTCTATGGCTACACCTTC. The chain links TRBV28 to TRBJ1-2; no firm D call. Germline values: CDR1 MDHEN, CDR2 SYDVKM. Deletions cut 3 bases from V and 4 bases from J, with 9 bases between. CDR3 length: 13 residues.

The chain carries TRBV2 and TRBJ2-7; D could derive from TRBD1 or TRBD2 (5 bases each). This CDR3 is 14 amino acids long. V was pared by 7 bases and J by 2 bases, with 15 bases between. In germline, CDR1 is SNHLY, CDR2 FYNNEI. The CDR3 loop is CASTGLGSTYEQYF. CDR3 bases: TGTGCCAGCACGGGGCTGGGTAGCACCTACGAGCAGTACTTC.

This chain connects TRBV10-3 to TRBJ2-1; weak D call: TRBD2 (5 bases). This CDR3 has 15 amino acids. The germline V gene encodes CDR1 ENHRY and CDR2 SYGVKD. Trimming shortened V by 2 bases and J by 9 bases, and 17 bases separated the two germline ends. As DNA, the CDR3 is TGTGCCATCAGTGAGGGCGAGGGCTGGGTATCTGAGCAGTTCTTC. It specifies CAISEGEGWVSEQFF.

Concerning this clone: Other nucleotide sequences in the sample specify the same CDR3. The chain has TRBV5-1 and TRBJ2-5, with TRBD1 matching over 7 bases. The germline V gene encodes CDR1 SGHRS and CDR2 YFSETQ. The V gene end was trimmed by 4 bases and the J gene end by 1 base; junction bases not matched to a gene: 7. This CDR3 contains 15 residues. The CDR3 sequence: CASSPLGTAQETQYF. The CDR3 nucleotides read TGCGCCAGCAGCCCACTAGGGACAGCCCAAGAGACCCAGTACTTC.

The chain recombines TRBV7-8 with TRBJ1-1; D gene unclear. V was trimmed by 1 base and J by 0 bases, leaving 12 bases between them. CDR1 and CDR2 from the germline V gene are SGHVS and FQNEAQ. The CDR3 has 16 residues. The DNA of the CDR3 is TGTGCCAGCAGCTTAGACCCCTCGCTCCTGAACACTGAAGCTTTCTTT. Its translation is CASSLDPSLLNTEAFF.

The chain links TRBV28 to TRBJ2-1; 9 bases line up with TRBD1. The germline V gene encodes CDR1 MDHEN and CDR2 SYDVKM. This CDR3 region has 13 residues. V was pared by 4 bases and J by 13 bases, with 8 bases of the junction left unmatched. The CDR3 protein is CASSSGTGRYQFF. The CDR3, as DNA: TGTGCCAGCAGTTCCGGGACAGGGCGATACCAGTTCTTC.

As to this clone: This may stem from a read error, because a much larger clone lies one nucleotide away. The identical CDR3 is also encoded by other nucleotide sequences in the sample. This chain connects TRBV7-2 to TRBJ2-7, with 9 bases identical to TRBD1. CDR1 and CDR2 from the germline V gene are SGHTA and FQGNSA. Trimming at V came to 3 bases and at J to 1 base, leaving 1 base not matched to a gene. CDR3 length: 14 residues. The CDR3 DNA follows: TGTGCCAGCAGCTTGGACAGGGGATCCTACGAGCAGTACTTC. This translates into CASSLDRGSYEQYF. Variable domain in full (rest from reference TRBV7-2 and TRBJ2-7): GAGVSQSPSNKVTEKGKDVELRCDPISGHTALYWYRQSLGQGLEFLIYFQGNSAPDKSGLPSDRFSAERTGGSVSTLTIQRTQQEDSAVYLCASSLDRGSYEQYFGPGTRLTVT.

This chain links TRBV6-5 with TRBJ2-3; 7 nucleotides align to TRBD1. V trimming: 2 bases; J trimming: 6 bases; junction bases outside the gene matches: 8. CDR1 and CDR2 from the germline V gene are MNHEY and SVGAGI. This CDR3 comprises 15 residues. CDR3 residues: CASSYPWDRDDTQYF. CDR3 sequence (DNA): TGTGCCAGCAGTTACCCTTGGGACAGAGACGATACGCAGTATTTT.

J is TRBJ2-7 and V is TRBV28; 9 nucleotides agree with TRBD2. This CDR3 has 14 amino acids. Germline V gene sequence: CDR1 MDHEN, CDR2 SYDVKM. V shed 6 bases, J shed 3 bases, and the junction held 6 bases outside the gene matches. The chain's CDR3 is CASRNSGGYYEQYF. The DNA for the CDR3 is TGTGCCAGCAGGAATAGCGGGGGATACTACGAGCAGTACTTC.

This rearrangement joins TRBV29-1 to TRBJ2-7; the match to TRBD1 covers 9 bases. With 1 base clipped from V and 5 bases from J, the junction kept 6 bases outside the gene matches. CDR3 length: 14 amino acids. Germline V gene data show CDR1 as SQVTM and CDR2 as ANQGSEA. CDR3 region: CSVEGDREMDEQYF. The CDR3 bases are TGCAGCGTTGAAGGGGACAGGGAAATGGACGAGCAGTACTTC.

This sequence joins TRBV7-8 and TRBJ1-2, with D tentatively TRBD1 (6 bases). The CDR3 sequence is 14 residues long. In germline, CDR1 is SGHVS, CDR2 FQNEAQ. V was trimmed by 1 base and J by 6 bases, leaving 12 bases between them. The CDR3 coding sequence is TGTGCCAGCAGCTTAGGTGCCAGGGGTAATGGCTACACCTTC. Residues: CASSLGARGNGYTF.

The CDR3 spells CSVGQFGEKLFF. CDR3 nucleotides: TGCAGCGTTGGACAGTTCGGTGAAAAACTGTTTTTT. V usage is TRBV29-1 and J usage is TRBJ1-4; tentatively, D is TRBD1 (5 bases). The CDR3 loop spans 12 amino acids. The V and J ends lost 4 bases and 7 bases respectively, with 10 bases between them. Germline V gives CDR1 SQVTM, CDR2 ANQGSEA.

V gene TRBV27 combines with J gene TRBJ2-3; 14 bases fit TRBD2. CDR1 is MNHEY and CDR2 is SMNVEV in the germline V gene (reference sequence). Trimming took 3 bases from V and 6 from J; bases not matched to a gene: 2. The CDR3 contains 15 residues. Written as DNA, the CDR3 is TGTGCCAGCAGTTTCCGGACTAGCGGGAGGGATACGCAGTATTTT. It encodes CASSFRTSGRDTQYF.

V and J are TRBV7-9 and TRBJ2-2; weak D call: TRBD2 (5 bases). CDR3 length: 16 amino acids. The germline V gene has CDR1 SEHNR and CDR2 FQNEAQ (reference sequence). Between the trimmed V and J ends, which lost 7 bases and 0 bases, there was a span of 15 bases. The CDR3 region has the DNA TGTGCCAGCAACCTGGAGGCAGACGCGAACACCGGGGAGCTGTTTTTT. Translating gives CASNLEADANTGELFF.

At least ten counts were recorded for this clone. The V gene is TRBV15, the J gene TRBJ2-1; possibly TRBD2 for D (7 bases). The V gene's germline CDR1 is LNHNV and CDR2 YYDKDF (reference sequence). The CDR3 runs 14 residues. V was shortened by 5 bases and J by 12 bases, with 20 bases between the two germline ends. The CDR3 here is CATSPLSRGAGQFF. The CDR3 DNA reads as TGTGCCACCAGCCCTCTTTCCCGGGGGGCTGGGCAGTTCTTC.

This clone was counted once. A much larger clone lies one base from this, so it may be a read error. The sample carries other DNA sequences with the same CDR3. This chain joins TRBV30 and TRBJ2-5; D is uncertain. Per germline, CDR1 GTSNPN and CDR2 SVGIG (reference sequence). V lost 3 bases to trimming and J lost 5 bases, with 13 bases between them. The length of the CDR3 is 13 residues. This chain's CDR3 is CAWSDLDKETQYF. The CDR3 coding sequence is TGTGCCTGGAGCGATTTAGATAAGGAGACCCAGTACTTC.

Worth noting for this clone: Mismatch with germline at one junction end may stem from a read error. The V and J genes are TRBV25-1 and TRBJ2-5, with D unclear. Germline CDR1 reads MGHDK; CDR2 reads SYGVNS. The CDR3 has 12 amino acids. CDR3 region: CANSESQETQYF. DNA of the CDR3: TGTGCCAACAGTGAGAGTCAAGAGACCCAGTACTTC.

This chain links TRBV19 with TRBJ2-1, with 9 positions matching TRBD2. V was pared by 7 bases and J by 7 bases, with 11 bases of the junction left unmatched. The CDR3 loop spans 15 amino acids. Germline-derived CDR1 and CDR2 are LNHDA and SQIVND (reference sequence). The CDR3 sequence: CASTAAGGRVNEQFF. CDR3 bases: TGTGCCAGTACCGCAGCGGGCGGGAGGGTTAATGAGCAGTTCTTC.

This clone was seen more than once but under ten times. The chain couples TRBV7-9 to TRBJ1-1; tentative D call: TRBD1 (5 bases). V lost 2 bases and J lost 0, with 7 bases in between. Per the germline V gene, CDR1 is SEHNR and CDR2 is FQNEAQ (reference sequence). The CDR3 is 14 amino acids. CDR3 amino acids: CASSLKGMNTEAFF. CDR3 bases: TGTGCCAGCAGCTTAAAGGGGATGAACACTGAAGCTTTCTTT.

The gene calls are TRBV4-3 and TRBJ2-3; unclear D gene. Germline CDR1 reads LGHNA; CDR2 reads YSLEER. This CDR3 is 12 amino acids long. The V and J ends lost 1 base and 9 bases respectively, with 8 bases between them. As DNA, the CDR3 is TGCGCCAGCAGCCAAGTCGCAGGCACGCAGTATTTT. Protein sequence: CASSQVAGTQYF.

The chain uses TRBV6-5 and TRBJ2-7, with 9 nucleotides matching TRBD1. V shed 7 bases and J 5 bases; nucleotides not matched to a gene: 12. Germline V gene lookup returns CDR1 MNHEY and CDR2 SVGAGI. The CDR3 consists of 15 residues. As DNA, the CDR3 is TGTGCCAGCAATACAGGGGGCGCATCAGAGCACGAGCAGTACTTC. Translating gives CASNTGGASEHEQYF.

CDR3 amino acids: CASSQVLRRGRTYEQYF. The DNA for the CDR3 is TGCGCCAGCAGCCAAGTTCTACGGAGGGGACGGACCTACGAGCAGTACTTC. V usage is TRBV4-1 and J usage is TRBJ2-7, with D tentatively TRBD2 (6 bases). V lost 1 base, J lost 2 bases, and 18 bases lay in between. The CDR3 has 17 amino acids. Germline V CDR1 and CDR2: MGHRA, YSYEKL.